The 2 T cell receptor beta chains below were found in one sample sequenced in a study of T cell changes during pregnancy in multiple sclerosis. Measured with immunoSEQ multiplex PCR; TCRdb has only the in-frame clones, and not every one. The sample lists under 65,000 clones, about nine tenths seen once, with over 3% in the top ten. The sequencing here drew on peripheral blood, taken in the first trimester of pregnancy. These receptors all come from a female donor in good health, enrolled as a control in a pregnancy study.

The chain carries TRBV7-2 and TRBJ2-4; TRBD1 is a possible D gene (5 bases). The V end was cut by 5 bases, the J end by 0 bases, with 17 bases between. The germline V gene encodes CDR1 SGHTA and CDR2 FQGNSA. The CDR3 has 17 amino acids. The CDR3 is CASSTWGGASAKNIQYF. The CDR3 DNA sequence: TGTGCCAGCAGCACATGGGGCGGAGCTTCAGCCAAAAACATTCAGTACTTC. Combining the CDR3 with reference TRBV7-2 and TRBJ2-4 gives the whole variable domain GAGVSQSPSNKVTEKGKDVELRCDPISGHTALYWYRQSLGQGLEFLIYFQGNSAPDKSGLPSDRFSAERTGGSVSTLTIQRTQQEDSAVYLCASSTWGGASAKNIQYFGAGTRLSVL.

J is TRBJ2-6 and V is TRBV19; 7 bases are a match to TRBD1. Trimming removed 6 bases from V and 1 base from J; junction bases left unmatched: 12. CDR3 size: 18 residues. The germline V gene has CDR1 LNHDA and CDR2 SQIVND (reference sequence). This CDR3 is CASSLGTAIFSGANVLTF. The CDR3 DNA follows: TGTGCCAGTAGCCTCGGGACAGCAATTTTTTCTGGGGCCAACGTCCTGACTTTC.